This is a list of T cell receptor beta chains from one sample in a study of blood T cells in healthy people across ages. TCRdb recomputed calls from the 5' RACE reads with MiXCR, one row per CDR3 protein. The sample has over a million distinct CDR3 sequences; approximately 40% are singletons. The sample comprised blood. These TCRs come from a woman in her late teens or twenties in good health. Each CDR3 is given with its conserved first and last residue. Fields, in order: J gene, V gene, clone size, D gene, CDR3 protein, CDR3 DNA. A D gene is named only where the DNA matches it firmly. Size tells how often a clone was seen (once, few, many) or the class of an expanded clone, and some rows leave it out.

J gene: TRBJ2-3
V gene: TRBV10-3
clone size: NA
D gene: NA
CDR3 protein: CAISADRDTDTQYF
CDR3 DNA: TGTGCCATCAGTGCTGACCGCGACACAGATACGCAGTATTTT

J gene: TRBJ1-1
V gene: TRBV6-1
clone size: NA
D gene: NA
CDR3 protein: CASSENIRLRSGTEAFF
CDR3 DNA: TGTGCCAGCAGTGAAAACATCCGGTTGCGTTCGGGCACTGAAGCTTTCTTT

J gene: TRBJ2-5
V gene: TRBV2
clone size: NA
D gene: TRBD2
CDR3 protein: CASMKRGGGQETQYF
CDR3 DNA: TGTGCCAGCATGAAGCGGGGGGGTGGGCAAGAGACCCAGTACTTC

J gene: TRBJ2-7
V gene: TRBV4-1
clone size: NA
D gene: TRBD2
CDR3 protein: CASSPLGSSGLSYEQYF
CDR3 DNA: TGCGCCAGCAGCCCTCTCGGGAGTAGCGGGCTCTCCTACGAGCAGTACTTC

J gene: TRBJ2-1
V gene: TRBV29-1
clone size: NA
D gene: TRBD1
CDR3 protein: CSVSPLTGINEQFF
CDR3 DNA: TGCAGCGTTTCCCCCTTGACAGGGATCAATGAGCAGTTCTTC

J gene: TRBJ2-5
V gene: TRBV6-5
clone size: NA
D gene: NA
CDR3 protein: CASSYGGGEETQYF
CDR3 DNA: TGTGCCAGCAGTTACGGAGGGGGTGAGGAGACCCAGTACTTC

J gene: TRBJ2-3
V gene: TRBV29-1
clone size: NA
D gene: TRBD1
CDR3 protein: CSASTGAGADTQYF
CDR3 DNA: TGCAGCGCGTCGACAGGGGCTGGGGCAGATACGCAGTATTTT

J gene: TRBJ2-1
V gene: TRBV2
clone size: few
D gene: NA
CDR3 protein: CASGPTYNEQFF
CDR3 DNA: TGTGCCAGCGGGCCAACCTACAATGAGCAGTTCTTC

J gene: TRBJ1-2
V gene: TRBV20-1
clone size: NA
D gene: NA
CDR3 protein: CSAPPEGRAIYGYTF
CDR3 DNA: TGCAGTGCTCCACCTGAGGGCCGCGCGATATATGGCTACACCTTC

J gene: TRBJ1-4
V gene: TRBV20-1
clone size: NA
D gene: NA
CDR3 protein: CSANPGPSGGEKLFF
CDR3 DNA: TGCAGTGCAAATCCCGGGCCCTCTGGTGGGGAAAAACTGTTTTTT

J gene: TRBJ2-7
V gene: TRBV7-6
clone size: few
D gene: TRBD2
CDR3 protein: CASSSAGRAYEQYF
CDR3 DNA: TGTGCCAGCAGCTCAGCGGGGAGGGCCTACGAGCAGTACTTC

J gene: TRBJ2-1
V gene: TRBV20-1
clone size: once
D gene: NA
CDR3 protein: CSARAGGSIYNEQFF
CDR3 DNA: TGCAGTGCTAGAGCGGGGGGCTCGATATACAATGAGCAGTTCTTC

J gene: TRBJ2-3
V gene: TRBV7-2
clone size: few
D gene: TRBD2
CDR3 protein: CASSLPGLAGEDTQYF
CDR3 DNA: TGTGCCAGCAGCCTTCCGGGACTAGCGGGAGAAGATACGCAGTATTTT

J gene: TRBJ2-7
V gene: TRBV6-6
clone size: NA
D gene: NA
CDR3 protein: CASSPGTSPWEQYF
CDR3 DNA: TGTGCCAGCAGTCCCGGGACTTCTCCTTGGGAGCAGTACTTC

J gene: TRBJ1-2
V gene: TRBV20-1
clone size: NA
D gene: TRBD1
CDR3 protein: CSAWGQANYGYTF
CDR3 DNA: TGCAGTGCCTGGGGACAGGCCAACTATGGCTACACCTTC

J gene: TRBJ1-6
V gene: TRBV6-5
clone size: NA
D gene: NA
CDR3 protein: CASSYSKTGSSSDSPLHF
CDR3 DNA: TGTGCCAGCAGTTACTCGAAGACAGGTTCGTCGAGCGATTCACCCCTCCACTTT

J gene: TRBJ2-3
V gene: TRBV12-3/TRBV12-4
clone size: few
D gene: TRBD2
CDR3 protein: CASSSPLAGVGDTQYF
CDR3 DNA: TGTGCCAGCAGTTCCCCACTAGCGGGAGTGGGAGATACGCAGTATTTT

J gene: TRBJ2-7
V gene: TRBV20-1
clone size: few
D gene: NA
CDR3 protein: CSARPWTGLYFNEQYF
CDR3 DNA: TGCAGTGCTAGGCCGTGGACGGGATTATACTTCAACGAGCAGTACTTC

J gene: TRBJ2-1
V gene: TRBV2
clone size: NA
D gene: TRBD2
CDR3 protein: CATPGSGRVNEQFF
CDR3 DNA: TGTGCCACCCCGGGGAGCGGGAGAGTTAATGAGCAGTTCTTC

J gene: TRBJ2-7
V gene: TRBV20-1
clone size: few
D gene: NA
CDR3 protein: CSAIRDVTYEQYF
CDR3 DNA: TGCAGTGCTATTCGGGATGTCACCTACGAGCAGTACTTC

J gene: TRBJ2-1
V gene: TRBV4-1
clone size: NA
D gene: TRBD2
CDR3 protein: CASSQEELAGGGEQFF
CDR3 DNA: TGCGCCAGCAGCCAAGAAGAGCTAGCGGGAGGAGGTGAGCAGTTCTTC

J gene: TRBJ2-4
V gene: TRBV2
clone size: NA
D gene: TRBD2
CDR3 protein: CASTLGLAGLFPLAKNIQYF
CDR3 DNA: TGTGCCAGCACCCTGGGACTAGCGGGGTTGTTCCCCCTAGCCAAAAACATTCAGTACTTC

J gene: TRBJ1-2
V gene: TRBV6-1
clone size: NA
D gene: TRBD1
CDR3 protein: CASSGPTGYGYTF
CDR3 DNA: TGTGCCAGCAGTGGGCCGACAGGGTACGGCTACACCTTC

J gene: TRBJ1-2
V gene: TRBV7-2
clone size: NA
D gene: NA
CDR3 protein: CASSLETKPYGYTF
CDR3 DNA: TGTGCCAGCAGCTTAGAAACAAAACCATATGGCTACACCTTC